This record covers a single T cell receptor beta chain. Its target is unknown. The sample comes from a study of T cells in Graves' hyperthyroidism and ophthalmopathy. RNA transcripts yielded amplified TCR beta CDR3 regions. TCR CDR3 underwent first-round RT-PCR with the HTBI primer set. MiXCR, applied by TCRdb to the multiplex PCR reads, yields one record per CDR3 protein. The sample records hundreds of thousands of distinct CDR3 sequences, about half being singletons. Germline V lookup: CDR1 SGDLS, CDR2 YYNGEE. V was clipped by 0 bases and J by 0 bases, with 12 bases between them. CDR3 size: 16 residues. Study conclusions and caveats: Ophthalmopathy was distinguished from stable hyperthyroidism by 13 V-J signatures. Blood held most thyroid clonotypes expanded above 0.001 frequency.

Recently diagnosed hyperthyroidism of less than 2 months' duration affected patients aged 18 to 65. Uncontrolled infection, other autoimmune disease, pregnancy or lactation led to exclusion. This receptor was identified in a woman younger than 30 with Graves' hyperthyroidism. The V call is TRBV9, the J call TRBJ1-1; the D is unclear. Sequencing input: peripheral blood or thyroid tissue (not recorded which). DNA for the CDR3: TGTGCCAGCAGCGTAGGAAAACGCGGTTTGAACACTGAAGCTTTCTTT. Residues: CASSVGKRGLNTEAFF.